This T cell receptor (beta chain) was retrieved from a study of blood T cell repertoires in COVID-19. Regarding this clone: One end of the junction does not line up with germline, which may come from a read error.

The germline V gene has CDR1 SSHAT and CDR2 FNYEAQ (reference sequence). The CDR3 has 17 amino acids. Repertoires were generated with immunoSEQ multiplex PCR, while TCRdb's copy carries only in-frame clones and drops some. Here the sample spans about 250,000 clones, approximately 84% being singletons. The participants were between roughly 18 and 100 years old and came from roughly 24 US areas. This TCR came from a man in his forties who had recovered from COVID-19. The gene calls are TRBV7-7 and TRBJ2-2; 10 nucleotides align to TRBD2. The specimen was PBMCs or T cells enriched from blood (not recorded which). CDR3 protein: CASSSRTSGSNTGELFF. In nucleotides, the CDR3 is TGTGCTAGCAGCTCCCGGACTAGCGGAAGTAACACCGGGGAGCTGTTTTTT.